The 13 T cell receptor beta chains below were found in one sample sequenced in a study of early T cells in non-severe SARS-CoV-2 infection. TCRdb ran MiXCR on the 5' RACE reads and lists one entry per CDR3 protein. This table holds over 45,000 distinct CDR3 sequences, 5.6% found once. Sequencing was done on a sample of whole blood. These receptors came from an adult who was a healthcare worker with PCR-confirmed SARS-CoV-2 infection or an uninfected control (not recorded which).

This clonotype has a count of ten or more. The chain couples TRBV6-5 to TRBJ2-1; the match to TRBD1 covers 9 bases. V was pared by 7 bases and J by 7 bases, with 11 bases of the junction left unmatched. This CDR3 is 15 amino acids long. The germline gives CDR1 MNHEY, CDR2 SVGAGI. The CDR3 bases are TGTGCCAGCACTCCTGGAGCGACAGGGGGGAATGAGCAGTTCTTC. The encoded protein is CASTPGATGGNEQFF.

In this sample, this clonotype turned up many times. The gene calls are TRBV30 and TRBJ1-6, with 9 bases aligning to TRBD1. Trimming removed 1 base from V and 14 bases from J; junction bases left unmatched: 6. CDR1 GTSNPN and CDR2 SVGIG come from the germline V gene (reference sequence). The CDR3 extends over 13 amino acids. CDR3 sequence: CAWSGDRVGTLHF. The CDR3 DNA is TGTGCCTGGAGTGGGGACAGGGTTGGTACCCTCCACTTT.

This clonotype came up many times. In DNA form, the CDR3 reads TGTGCCAGCAGCTTAACGGGGACAGGGGTTAATGAAAAACTGTTTTTT. Amino acid sequence: CASSLTGTGVNEKLFF. This sequence joins TRBV7-8 and TRBJ1-4; TRBD1 matches at 10 bases. The CDR3 is 16 amino acids. Germline CDR1 is SGHVS and CDR2 is FQNEAQ. Trimming took 2 bases from V and 4 from J; bases not matched to a gene: 4.

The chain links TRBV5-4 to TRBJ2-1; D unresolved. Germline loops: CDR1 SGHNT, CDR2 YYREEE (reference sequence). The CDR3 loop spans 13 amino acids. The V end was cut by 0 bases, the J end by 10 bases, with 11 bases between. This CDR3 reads CASSLDEQMEQFF. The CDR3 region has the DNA TGTGCCAGCAGCTTGGACGAGCAGATGGAGCAGTTCTTC.

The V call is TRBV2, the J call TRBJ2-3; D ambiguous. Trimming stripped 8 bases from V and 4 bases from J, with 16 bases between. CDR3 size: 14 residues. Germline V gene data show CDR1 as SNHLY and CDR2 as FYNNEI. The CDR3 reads CASAVLYPPDTQYF. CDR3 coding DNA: TGTGCCAGCGCCGTACTCTACCCACCAGATACGCAGTATTTT.

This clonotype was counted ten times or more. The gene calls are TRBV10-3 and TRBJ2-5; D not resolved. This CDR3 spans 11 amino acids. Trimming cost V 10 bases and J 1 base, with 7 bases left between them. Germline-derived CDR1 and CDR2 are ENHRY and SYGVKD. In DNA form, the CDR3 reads TGTGCCACGTCCCTCCAAGAGACCCAGTACTTC. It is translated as CATSLQETQYF.

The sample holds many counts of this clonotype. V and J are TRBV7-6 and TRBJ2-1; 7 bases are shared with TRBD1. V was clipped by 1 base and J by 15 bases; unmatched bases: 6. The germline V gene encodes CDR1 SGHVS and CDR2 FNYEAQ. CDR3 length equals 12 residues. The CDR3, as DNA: TGTGCCAGCAGCTTAGAAAGGGGGCCTATGTTCTTC. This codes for CASSLERGPMFF. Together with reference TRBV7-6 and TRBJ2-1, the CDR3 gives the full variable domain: GAGVSQSPRYKVTKRGQDVALRCDPISGHVSLYWYRQALGQGPEFLTYFNYEAQQDKSGLPNDRFSAERPEGSISTLTIQRTEQRDSAMYRCASSLERGPMFFGPGTRLTVL.

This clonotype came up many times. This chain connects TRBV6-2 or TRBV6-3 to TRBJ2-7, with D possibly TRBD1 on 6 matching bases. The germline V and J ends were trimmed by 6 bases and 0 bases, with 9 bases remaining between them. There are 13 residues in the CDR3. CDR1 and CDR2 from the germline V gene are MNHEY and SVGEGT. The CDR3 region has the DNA TGTGCCAGCAGCCGGACAGCCTCCTACGAGCAGTACTTC. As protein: CASSRTASYEQYF.

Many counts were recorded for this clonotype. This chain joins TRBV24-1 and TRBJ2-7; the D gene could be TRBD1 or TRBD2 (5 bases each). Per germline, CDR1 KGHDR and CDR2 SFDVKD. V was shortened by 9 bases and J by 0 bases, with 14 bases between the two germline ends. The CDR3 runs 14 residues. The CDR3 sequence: CATSRGKSSYEQYF. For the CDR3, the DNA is TGTGCCACCTCGAGGGGAAAAAGCTCCTACGAGCAGTACTTC.

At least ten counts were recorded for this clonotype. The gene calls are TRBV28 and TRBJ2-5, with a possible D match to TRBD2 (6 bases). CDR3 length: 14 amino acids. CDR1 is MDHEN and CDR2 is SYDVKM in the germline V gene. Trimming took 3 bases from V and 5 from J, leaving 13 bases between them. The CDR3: CASSFRGIGETQYF. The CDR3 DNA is TGTGCCAGCAGTTTCCGCGGGATCGGGGAGACCCAGTACTTC.

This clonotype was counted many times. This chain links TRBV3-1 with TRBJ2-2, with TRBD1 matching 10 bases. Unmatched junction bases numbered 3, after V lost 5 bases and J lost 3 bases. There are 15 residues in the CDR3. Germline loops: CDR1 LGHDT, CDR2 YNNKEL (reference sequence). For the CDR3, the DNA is TGTGCCAGCAGCTACGGGACAGGGGACACCGGGGAGCTGTTTTTT. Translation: CASSYGTGDTGELFF.

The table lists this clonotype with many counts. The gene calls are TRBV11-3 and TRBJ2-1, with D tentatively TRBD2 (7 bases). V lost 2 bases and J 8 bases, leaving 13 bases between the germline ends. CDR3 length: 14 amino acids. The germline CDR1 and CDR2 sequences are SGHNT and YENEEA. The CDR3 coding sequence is TGTGCCAGCAGCTTAAGGGGGGGCCGCGATGAGCAGTTCTTC. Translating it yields CASSLRGGRDEQFF.

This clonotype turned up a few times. CDR3 coding DNA: TGTGCCAGCAGCGGACTAACAGGGGTCAGGTCCTACAATGAGCAGTTCTTC. It is translated as CASSGLTGVRSYNEQFF. V usage is TRBV13 and J usage is TRBJ2-1; a possible D gene is TRBD1 (7 bases). Germline-derived CDR1 and CDR2 are PRHDT and FYEKMQ (reference sequence). The V end lost 5 bases, the J end lost 1 base, and 18 bases lay between the germline ends. This CDR3 has 17 amino acids.